This is a list of T cell receptor beta chains from one sample in a study of cytomegalovirus exposure and HLA in healthy donors. Profiling relied on immunoSEQ multiplex PCR, and the TCRdb table lists in-frame clones only, not all of them. Found here are a few hundred thousand clones, around 90% of them singletons; the top ten hold about 2.7%. Sequenced sample: PBMCs. The receptors here all came from a woman aged 18-29 years in good health and CMV-seronegative. CDR3s include the opening cysteine and the closing phenylalanine or tryptophan. Fields, in order: J gene, D gene, V gene, CDR3 protein. D genes are given only for firm matches.

>TRBJ1-4|TRBD1|TRBV25-1
CASSEGTGGELFF
>TRBJ2-4|TRBD2|TRBV27
CASSLAGVVAKNIQYF
>TRBJ2-6|NA|TRBV7-2
CASSRKWARGSGANVLTF
>TRBJ2-7|TRBD1|TRBV7-9
CASRPTGGSYEQYF
>TRBJ1-2|NA|TRBV7-8
CASSRGAENYGYTF
>TRBJ1-1|NA|TRBV7-9
CASSSGLFMNTEAFF
>TRBJ1-3|NA|TRBV28
CASTPLGGRGNTIYF
>TRBJ1-2|NA|TRBV19
CASRFTRVPYGYTF
>TRBJ2-3|TRBD1|TRBV2
CASSNGQGPTIWTDTQYF
>TRBJ1-2|NA|TRBV6-1
CASSVAGLNYGYTF
>TRBJ2-4|TRBD2|TRBV28
CASRNPGLAIQYF
>TRBJ2-5|NA|TRBV19
CASSTGPPETQYF
>TRBJ1-1|NA|TRBV11-3
CASSYRRFTEAFF
>TRBJ2-7|NA|TRBV28
CASSKRVPYEQYF
>TRBJ1-2|TRBD1|TRBV9
CASSPRERTGGNYGYTF
>TRBJ1-2|NA|TRBV28
CASRLGTHYGYTF
>TRBJ1-1|NA|TRBV30
CAWSPGVRNTEAFF
>TRBJ2-1|TRBD2|TRBV18
CASSPTSVKGYYNEQFF
>TRBJ1-5|TRBD1|TRBV28
CASSGDREAWQPQHF
>TRBJ1-2|TRBD1|TRBV28
CASSSGTALSGYTF
>TRBJ2-3|NA|TRBV30
CAWSNRWQYF
>TRBJ2-7|TRBD1|TRBV27
CASKSGGQGDEQYF
>TRBJ1-1|TRBD1|TRBV5-1
CASSPRQGNTEAFF
>TRBJ2-5|TRBD2|TRBV7-3
CASSPFGTSGSPGSQYF
>TRBJ1-1|NA|TRBV2
CASSLPEAFF
>TRBJ2-3|NA|TRBV4-3
CASSQKHRDTDTQYF
>TRBJ1-3|NA|TRBV28
CASSLWGRESGNTIYF
>TRBJ2-2|NA|TRBV9
CASSVEQTGELFF
>TRBJ1-5|TRBD1|TRBV28
CASSPSTGGFRFGQPQHF
>TRBJ1-1|TRBD1|TRBV5-1
CASSLAGTGGTEAFF
>TRBJ2-5|NA|TRBV7-9
CASSLDAPGETQYF
>TRBJ1-3|NA|TRBV14
CASSRRRSVSGNTIYF
>TRBJ2-1|NA|TRBV19
CASSIGTRAYNEQFF
>TRBJ1-1|NA|TRBV2
CASRIQGTGAFF
>TRBJ2-5|NA|TRBV28
CASSWPGTQYF
>TRBJ2-1|NA|TRBV4-1
CASSQDEAGWSEQFF
>TRBJ2-1|NA|TRBV2
CASSDLESYNEQFF
>TRBJ2-2|NA|TRBV2
CASRADSFRELFF
>TRBJ2-5|NA|TRBV5-6
CASSLRSAGQETQYF
>TRBJ1-5|NA|TRBV9
CASSSGSGWNQPQHF
>TRBJ2-3|TRBD1|TRBV7-6
CASSLGGTGDVLADTQYF
>TRBJ2-7|TRBD2|TRBV7-2
CASSPLGLAGGPTRVQYF
>TRBJ1-2|NA|TRBV19
CASNPGLVNGYTF
>TRBJ2-1|TRBD2|TRBV11-2
CASEAGGYNEQFF
>TRBJ2-1|NA|TRBV7-9
CASSLDGSFYEQFF
>TRBJ2-7|NA|TRBV19
CASKFSGVDEQYF
>TRBJ2-3|NA|TRBV30
CAWMLYTDTQYF
>TRBJ2-2|NA|TRBV7-3
CASSLRGSGELFF
>TRBJ1-1|NA|TRBV2
CASSFEAMDTEAFF
>TRBJ2-1|TRBD2|TRBV2
CASSAGSGRAPYNEQFF
>TRBJ1-3|NA|TRBV4-3
CASSQEMVSSGNTIYF
>TRBJ2-5|NA|TRBV27
CASSLSGGPLQETQYF
>TRBJ2-7|NA|TRBV14
CASSRMTLRGYEQYF
>TRBJ2-7|TRBD1|TRBV6-5
CASRLTGRYEQYF
>TRBJ2-1|TRBD2|TRBV25-1
CASSGLGLAGSIGQFF
>TRBJ2-1|NA|TRBV7-7
CASSEIGTRTSYNEQFF
>TRBJ2-7|NA|TRBV28
CASSLEGMGIEQYF
>TRBJ2-5|TRBD1|TRBV4-1
CASSHVWRDRETQYF
>TRBJ1-2|TRBD1|TRBV19
CASRQGSYGYTF